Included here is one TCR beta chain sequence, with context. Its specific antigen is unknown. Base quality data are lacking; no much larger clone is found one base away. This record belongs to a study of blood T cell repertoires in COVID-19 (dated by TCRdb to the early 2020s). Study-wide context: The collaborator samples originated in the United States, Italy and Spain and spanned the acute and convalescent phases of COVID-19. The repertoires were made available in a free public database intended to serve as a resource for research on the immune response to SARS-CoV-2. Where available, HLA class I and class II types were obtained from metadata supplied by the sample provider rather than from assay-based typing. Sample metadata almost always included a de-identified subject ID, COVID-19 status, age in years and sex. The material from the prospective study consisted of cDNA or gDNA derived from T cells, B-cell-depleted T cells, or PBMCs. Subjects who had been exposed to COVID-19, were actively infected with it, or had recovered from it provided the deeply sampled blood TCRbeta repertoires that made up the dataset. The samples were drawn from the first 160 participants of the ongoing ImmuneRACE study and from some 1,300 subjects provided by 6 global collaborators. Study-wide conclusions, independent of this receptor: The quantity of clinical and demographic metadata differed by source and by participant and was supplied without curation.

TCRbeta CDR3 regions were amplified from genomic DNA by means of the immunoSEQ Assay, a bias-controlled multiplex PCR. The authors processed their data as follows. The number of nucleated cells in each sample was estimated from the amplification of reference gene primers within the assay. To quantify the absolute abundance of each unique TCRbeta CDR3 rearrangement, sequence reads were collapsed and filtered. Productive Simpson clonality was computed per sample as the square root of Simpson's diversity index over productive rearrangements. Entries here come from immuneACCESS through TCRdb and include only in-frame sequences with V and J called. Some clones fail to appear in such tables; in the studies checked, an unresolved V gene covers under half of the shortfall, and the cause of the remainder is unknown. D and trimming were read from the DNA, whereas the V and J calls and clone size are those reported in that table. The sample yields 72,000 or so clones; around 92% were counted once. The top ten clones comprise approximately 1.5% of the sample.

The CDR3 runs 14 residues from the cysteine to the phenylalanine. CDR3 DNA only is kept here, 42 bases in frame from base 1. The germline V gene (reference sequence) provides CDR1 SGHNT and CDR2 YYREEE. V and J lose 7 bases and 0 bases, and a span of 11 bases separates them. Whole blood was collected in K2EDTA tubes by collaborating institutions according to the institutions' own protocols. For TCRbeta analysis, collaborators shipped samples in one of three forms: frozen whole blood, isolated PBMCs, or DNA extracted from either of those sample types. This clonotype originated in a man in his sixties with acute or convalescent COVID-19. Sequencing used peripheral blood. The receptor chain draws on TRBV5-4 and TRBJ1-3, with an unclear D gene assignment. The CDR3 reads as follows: CASSIPDSGNTIYF. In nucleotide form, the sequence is TGTGCCAGCTCCATTCCAGACTCTGGAAACACCATATATTTT.